This T cell receptor beta chain was identified during a study of T cell responses to AZD1222 COVID-19 vaccine. Overall study: Pooled samples include second doses given at about 4 or 12 weeks.

As for this clone: As yet, its antigen is unknown.

Clones were sequenced by immunoSEQ multiplex PCR, and TCRdb holds only the in-frame ones, with some missing. The table has roughly 70,000 clones, roughly four fifths seen once. Findings of the study overall: Rises in breadth and depth of Spike-specific TCRs came after two AZD1222 doses.

The germline gives CDR1 SGHNT, CDR2 YENEEA. V was pared by 0 bases and J by 2 bases, with 3 bases of the junction left unmatched. This CDR3 comprises 15 residues. This TCR derives from an adult in good health. The genes are TRBV11-3 and TRBJ2-5, with 7 bases lining up with TRBD1. Here the sequenced sample was peripheral blood, taken on day 0 of AZD1222 vaccination. The CDR3 DNA sequence: TGTGCCAGCAGCTTAGATGGGACAGAGCAAGAGACCCAGTACTTC. Translation gives CASSLDGTEQETQYF.